The sequence of this T cell receptor (beta chain) was determined in a study of T cells in Graves' hyperthyroidism and ophthalmopathy. For this clonotype: A much bigger clone sits one base away, suggesting this may be a read error.

The germline V gene encodes CDR1 SGHTA and CDR2 FQGNSA. CDR3 length: 14 residues. Trimming cost V 5 bases and J 1 base, with 12 bases left between them. The source material, RNA transcripts, was used to amplify TCR beta CDR3 regions. Carried out on the TCR CDR3, a first-round RT-PCR used the HTBI primer set. MiXCR, run by TCRdb on the multiplex PCR reads, gives a single entry per CDR3 protein. The table lists roughly 710,000 distinct CDR3 sequences, 30% to 40% of them singletons. With a duration under 2 months, the hyperthyroidism was newly diagnosed in patients aged 18 to 65. The receptor was derived from a woman aged 40 to 49 with Graves' hyperthyroidism. Material: blood. The rearrangement uses TRBV7-2 and TRBJ2-7, with D perhaps being TRBD1 or TRBD2 (5 bases each). CDR3 protein: CASSAWDGSYEQYF. DNA for the CDR3: TGTGCCAGCAGCGCCTGGGACGGATCCTACGAGCAGTACTTC.